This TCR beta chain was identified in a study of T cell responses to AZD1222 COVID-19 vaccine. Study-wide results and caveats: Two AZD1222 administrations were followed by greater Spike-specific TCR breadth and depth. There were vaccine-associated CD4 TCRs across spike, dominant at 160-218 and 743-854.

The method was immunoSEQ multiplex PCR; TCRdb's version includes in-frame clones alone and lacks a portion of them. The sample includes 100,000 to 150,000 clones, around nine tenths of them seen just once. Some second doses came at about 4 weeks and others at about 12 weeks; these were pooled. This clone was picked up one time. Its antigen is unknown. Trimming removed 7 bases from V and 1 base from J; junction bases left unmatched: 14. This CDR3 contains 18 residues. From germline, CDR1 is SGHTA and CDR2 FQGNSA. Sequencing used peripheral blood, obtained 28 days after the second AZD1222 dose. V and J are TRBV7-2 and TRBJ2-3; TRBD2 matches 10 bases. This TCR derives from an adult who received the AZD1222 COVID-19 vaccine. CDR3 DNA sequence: TGTGCCAGCACCGGACTAGCGGCATCCCTCCTTGGCACAGATACGCAGTATTTT. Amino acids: CASTGLAASLLGTDTQYF.